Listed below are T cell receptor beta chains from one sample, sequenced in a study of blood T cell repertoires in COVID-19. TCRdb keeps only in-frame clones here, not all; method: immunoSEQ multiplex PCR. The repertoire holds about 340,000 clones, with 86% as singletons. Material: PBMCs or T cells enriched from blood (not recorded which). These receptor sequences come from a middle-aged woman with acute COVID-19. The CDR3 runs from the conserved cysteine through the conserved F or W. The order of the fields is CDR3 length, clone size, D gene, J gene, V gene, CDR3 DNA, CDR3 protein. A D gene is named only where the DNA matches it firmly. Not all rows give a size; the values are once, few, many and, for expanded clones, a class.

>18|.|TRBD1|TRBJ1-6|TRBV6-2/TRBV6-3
TGTGCCAGCAGTTCCGGGACAGGGGGCGCGGTGTATAATTCACCCCTCCACTTT
CASSSGTGGAVYNSPLHF
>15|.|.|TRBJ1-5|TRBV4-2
TGTGCCAGCAGCCAAGATGGGCAGGGGAGTAAGCCCCAGCATTTT
CASSQDGQGSKPQHF
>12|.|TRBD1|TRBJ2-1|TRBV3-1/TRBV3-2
TGTGCCAGCAGCCTTCCAGGGGGCGCCCAGTTCTTC
CASSLPGGAQFF
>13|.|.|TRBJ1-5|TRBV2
TGTGCCAGCAGTGAATCGGGGGATCAGCACCAGCATTTT
CASSESGDQHQHF
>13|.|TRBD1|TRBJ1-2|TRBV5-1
TGCGCCAGCAGCTTGACAGGGGACTATGGCTACACCTTC
CASSLTGDYGYTF
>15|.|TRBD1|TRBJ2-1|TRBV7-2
TGTGCCAGCAGATTTGACAGGGGATCCTACAATGAGCAGTTCTTC
CASRFDRGSYNEQFF
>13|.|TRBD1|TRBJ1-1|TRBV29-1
TGCAGCGTCAGGACAGGGACGAGCACTGAAGCTTTCTTT
CSVRTGTSTEAFF
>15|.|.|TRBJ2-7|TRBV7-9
TGTGCCAGCAGCTTAGGCGGGACGGGTGACTACGAGCAGTACTTC
CASSLGGTGDYEQYF
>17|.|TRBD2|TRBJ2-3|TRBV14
TGTGCCAGCAGCCAAGTTTGGCTAGCGGGGCTCACAGATACGCAGTATTTT
CASSQVWLAGLTDTQYF
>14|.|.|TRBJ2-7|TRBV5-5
TGTGCCAGCAGCTGGACGGGGAGTTCCTACGAGCAGTACTTC
CASSWTGSSYEQYF
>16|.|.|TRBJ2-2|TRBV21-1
TGTGCCAGCTCACACCGACAGGGTCCGAACACCGGGGAGCTGTTTTTT
CASSHRQGPNTGELFF
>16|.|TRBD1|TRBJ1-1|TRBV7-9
TGTGCCAGCAGCCCGATTTTGACAGGGGTGAACACTGAAGCTTTCTTT
CASSPILTGVNTEAFF
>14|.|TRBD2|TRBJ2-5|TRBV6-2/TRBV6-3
TGTGCCAGCAGTTACGGGAGGGGCCAAGAGACCCAGTACTTC
CASSYGRGQETQYF
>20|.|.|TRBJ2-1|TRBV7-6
TGTGCCAGCAGCTTAGCGGTGGGCTCAACCATGGTCCTTTCCTACAATGAGCAGTTCTTC
CASSLAVGSTMVLSYNEQFF
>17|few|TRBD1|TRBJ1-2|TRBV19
TGTGCCAGTAGTATAGATCGTGTCGGGGACAGGATCTATGGCTACACCTTC
CASSIDRVGDRIYGYTF
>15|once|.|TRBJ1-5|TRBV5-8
TGTGCCAGCAGCTTGGTTCGTAGGCTAGGCCAGCCCCAGCATTTT
CASSLVRRLGQPQHF
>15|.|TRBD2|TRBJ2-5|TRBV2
TGTGCCAGCAGTGTGCGACTAGCGGGAGGAATGGACCAGTACTTC
CASSVRLAGGMDQYF
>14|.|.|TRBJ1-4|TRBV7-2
TGTGCCAGCAGCACATCCAGGGTTGGTGAAAAACTGTTTTTT
CASSTSRVGEKLFF
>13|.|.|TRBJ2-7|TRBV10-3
TGTGCCATCATGCTGGGACTTGACTCCGAGCAGTACTTC
CAIMLGLDSEQYF
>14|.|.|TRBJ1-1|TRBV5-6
TGTGCCAGCAGCTTGGCCCCAGGGGACACTGAAGCTTTCTTT
CASSLAPGDTEAFF
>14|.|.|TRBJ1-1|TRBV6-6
TGTGCCAGCAGTTACTGGGGAGATATAGCTGAAGCTTTCTTT
CASSYWGDIAEAFF
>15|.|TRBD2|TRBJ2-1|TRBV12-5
TGTGCTAGTGGTCCCCCTATGCGGGGGTACAATGAGCAGTTCTTC
CASGPPMRGYNEQFF
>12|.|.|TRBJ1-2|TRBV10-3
TGTGCCGCCACGACAGCTAACTATGGCTACACCTTC
CAATTANYGYTF
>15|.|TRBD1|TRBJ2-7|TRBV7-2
TGTGCCAGCAGCGTCTCCGGGACAGGGGCCTACGAGCAGTACTTC
CASSVSGTGAYEQYF
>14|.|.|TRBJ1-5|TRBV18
TGTGCCAGCTCACCCGCGGACATAGGGGGTCCCCAGCATTTT
CASSPADIGGPQHF
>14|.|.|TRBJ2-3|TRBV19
TGTGCCAGTAGTATAGATCCCGGGACAGATACGCAGTATTTT
CASSIDPGTDTQYF
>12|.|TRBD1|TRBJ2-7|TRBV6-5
TGTGCCAGCAGTCGACAGGGCTACGAGCAGTACTTC
CASSRQGYEQYF
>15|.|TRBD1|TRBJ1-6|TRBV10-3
TGTGCCATCAGTGAGTCGGGGACAGGGGGATCACCCCTCCACTTT
CAISESGTGGSPLHF
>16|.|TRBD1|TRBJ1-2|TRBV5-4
TGTGCCAGCAGACCGGGACAGGGCAAAATTAACTATGGCTACACCTTC
CASRPGQGKINYGYTF
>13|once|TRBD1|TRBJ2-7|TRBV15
TGTGCCACCAGTCTTGACAGGGGGTACGAGCAGTACTTC
CATSLDRGYEQYF
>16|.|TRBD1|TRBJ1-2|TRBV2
TGTGCCAGCAGGGCGAGATCCGGGACAGGGATCGGTGGCTACACCTTC
CASRARSGTGIGGYTF
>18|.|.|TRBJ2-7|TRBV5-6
TGTGCCAGCAGCTTACCGCGGGGGCTTGCCTCTCAAGGATACGAGCAGTACTTC
CASSLPRGLASQGYEQYF
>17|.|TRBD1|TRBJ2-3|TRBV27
TGTGCCAGCAGTCTCCGCCCCAGGGGGCCGAACACAGATACGCAGTATTTT
CASSLRPRGPNTDTQYF